The clone carrying this T cell receptor (beta chain) occurred once. The authors' processing: Nucleated cell number was recorded as an estimate derived from reference gene primer amplification. Libraries were prepared by immunoSEQ multiplex PCR; TCRdb keeps only in-frame clonotypes and omits some of them. Clone size and the V and J calls come from that table; the DNA yielded D and trimming. The table has roughly 150,000 clones, about 83% seen once. The data derive from a study of blood T cell repertoires in COVID-19. Study-wide background: Acute and convalescent COVID-19 specimens originated in the United States, Italy and Spain.

The CDR3 consists of 15 residues. Germline V gene data show CDR1 as MDHEN and CDR2 as SYDVKM. Trimming took off 3 bases at V and 6 bases at J, with 15 bases between the two ends. The sequencing input was peripheral blood. This clonotype was sampled from a man in his 70s who had recovered from COVID-19. This chain connects TRBV28 to TRBJ1-3; D is possibly TRBD1 (6 bases). Here the CDR3 DNA reads TGTGCCAGCAGTTTTGGGGGGGCAGGAGAAAACACCATATATTTT. Amino acids: CASSFGGAGENTIYF.